Below are 24 T cell receptor beta chains sequenced from a single sample in a study of memory CD4+ T cells and cytomegalovirus serostatus. The sort gate was single viable CD3+CD4+CD8-CD45RO+ cells for memory CD4+ T cells. Here immunoSEQ multiplex PCR was the method, and the copy in TCRdb shows in-frame clones only, minus some. The data contain tens of thousands of clones, 80% to 85% of them seen just once; the ten biggest clones take up about 1%. The sample was memory CD4+ T cells from blood. These receptors came from an adult in good health and CMV-seronegative.

The chain joins TRBV6-5 to TRBJ2-3, with 9 bases aligning to TRBD2. The J segment lost 6 bases and the V segment lost 8 bases, leaving 6 bases of the junction unmatched. The V gene's germline CDR1 is MNHEY and CDR2 SVGAGI. The CDR3 is 13 amino acids. CDR3 DNA: TGTGCCAGCCGAAGGACTAGCGAGGATACGCAGTATTTT. Translation: CASRRTSEDTQYF.

The V call is TRBV7-6, the J call TRBJ1-1; no clear D gene. Germline-derived CDR1 and CDR2 are SGHVS and FNYEAQ. V gave up 0 bases and J gave up 2 bases, with 10 bases separating them. The CDR3 is 15 residues long. The CDR3 is CASSLASQPNTEAFF. The CDR3 DNA sequence: TGTGCCAGCAGCTTAGCGTCCCAGCCCAACACTGAAGCTTTCTTT.

J is TRBJ2-3 and V is TRBV27; D perhaps matches TRBD1 (7 bases). Germline CDR1 is MNHEY and CDR2 is SMNVEV (reference sequence). The V and J ends lost 8 bases and 10 bases respectively, with 16 bases between them. The CDR3 sequence is 12 residues long. This CDR3 reads CASAAGGLPQYF. For the CDR3, the DNA is TGTGCCAGCGCCGCAGGGGGGTTACCGCAGTATTTT.

The chain recombines TRBV23-1 with TRBJ1-5; 10 bases map to TRBD1. TRBV23-1 is an ORF for which the function is uncertain. The V segment lost 7 bases and the J segment 2 bases; nucleotides outside the gene matches: 5. CDR3 length equals 15 residues. CDR3: CASTGTGVCNQPQHF. CDR3 in DNA: TGCGCCAGCACCGGGACAGGGGTTTGCAATCAGCCCCAGCATTTT.

V usage is TRBV18 and J usage is TRBJ2-7; perhaps TRBD2 as D (6 bases). Germline V lookup: CDR1 KGHSH, CDR2 LQKENI. The CDR3 covers 13 residues. Trimming left V 8 bases short and J 1 base short, with 12 bases between. CDR3 in amino acids: CASNGGASYEQYF. CDR3 bases: TGTGCCAGCAATGGAGGGGCTTCCTACGAGCAGTACTTC.

This clone was detected only a few times. The chain couples TRBV10-3 to TRBJ1-6, with a weak D call TRBD1 (5 bases). Trimming removed 2 bases at V and 7 bases at J, with 12 bases between. The CDR3 runs to 15 residues. CDR1 is ENHRY, CDR2 SYGVKD, per germline. The CDR3 loop is CAISELGWGNSPLHF. As DNA, the CDR3 is TGTGCCATCAGTGAGCTAGGATGGGGGAATTCACCCCTCCACTTT.

CDR3 nucleotide sequence: TGTGCCAGCTCACCGGGCCTAGCGGGAGAGGAGACCCAGTACTTC. This codes for CASSPGLAGEETQYF. The V call is TRBV18, the J call TRBJ2-5, with 10 bases matching TRBD2. The germline CDR1 and CDR2 sequences are KGHSH and LQKENI. The CDR3 contains 15 residues. Trimming took 3 bases from V and 5 from J; bases not matched to a gene: 6.

V usage is TRBV6-5 and J usage is TRBJ1-1, with D possibly being TRBD1 (5 bases). The CDR3 extends over 15 amino acids. The V gene lost 10 bases and the J gene lost 0 bases, with 18 bases spanning the gap. Germline CDR1 MNHEY, CDR2 SVGAGI. The CDR3 here is CATGEQAGVNTEAFF. In DNA, the CDR3 is TGTGCCACTGGAGAGCAGGCGGGGGTGAACACTGAAGCTTTCTTT.

This chain joins TRBV7-7 and TRBJ2-2; TRBD2 matches 12 bases. With 5 bases clipped from V and 6 bases from J, the junction kept 4 bases outside the gene matches. Looked up from germline, CDR1 is SSHAT and CDR2 is FNYEAQ (reference sequence). There are 15 residues in the CDR3. CDR3 amino acids: CASSPLAGGPGELFF. The CDR3 DNA reads as TGTGCCAGCAGCCCTCTAGCGGGAGGGCCCGGGGAGCTGTTTTTT.

V is TRBV28 and J is TRBJ2-5, with D possibly being TRBD1 or TRBD2 (6 bases each). Germline V gives CDR1 MDHEN, CDR2 SYDVKM. V was cut by 8 bases and J by 5 bases, with 21 bases left in between. The length of the CDR3 is 15 residues. The CDR3 reads CASCLGWGAGETQYF. CDR3 coding DNA: TGTGCCAGCTGCCTTGGTTGGGGGGCGGGGGAGACCCAGTACTTC.

The rearrangement links TRBV4-1 to TRBJ2-5; 9 bases are shared with TRBD1. TRBJ2-7 explains the end of the DNA better; the J call may be wrong. CDR3 length: 16 amino acids. Germline lookup yields CDR1 MGHRA and CDR2 YSYEKL. The CDR3 sequence is CASSQGQGKTSYEQYF. Here the CDR3 DNA reads TGCGCCAGCAGCCAGGGACAGGGAAAGACGTCCTACGAGCAGTACTTC.

This clone was recorded a few times. The chain recombines TRBV6-4 with TRBJ2-2; D is possibly TRBD2 (5 bases). The ends were cut back, 0 bases at V and 3 bases at J, with 5 bases in the middle. CDR3 size: 14 residues. Germline-derived CDR1 and CDR2 are MRHNA and SNTAGT. In nucleotides, the CDR3 is TGTGCCAGCAGTGACTCTAGCGACACCGGGGAGCTGTTTTTT. Its protein product is CASSDSSDTGELFF.

V and J are TRBV30 and TRBJ2-3; D unclear. The CDR3 consists of 16 residues. V was clipped by 0 bases and J by 0 bases, with 13 bases between them. CDR1 is GTSNPN, CDR2 SVGIG, per germline (reference sequence). The CDR3 DNA follows: TGTGCCTGGAGTGTGGGGTCAGCTATTAGCACAGATACGCAGTATTTT. Translating gives CAWSVGSAISTDTQYF.

With respect to this clone: This CDR3 is also generated by other DNA sequences in the sample. V gene TRBV29-1 combines with J gene TRBJ2-1; no clear D. V shed 6 bases and J shed 7 bases, with 7 bases lying between them. This CDR3 is 10 amino acids long. Germline CDR1 reads SQVTM; CDR2 reads ANQGSEA. The CDR3 nucleotides are TGCAGCGTGTGGCGTAATGAGCAGTTCTTC. Translating it yields CSVWRNEQFF.

This clone appeared a single time. The chain employs TRBV2 and TRBJ1-2; 9 bases agree with TRBD1. Germline CDR1 and CDR2: SNHLY and FYNNEI. This CDR3 contains 16 residues. J was trimmed by 4 bases and V by 0 bases; bases with no gene match: 6. CDR3 residues: CASSEALPDRGYGYTF. The CDR3 DNA is TGTGCCAGCAGTGAAGCGCTTCCGGACAGGGGCTATGGCTACACCTTC.

In this sample, this clone turned up a few times. The CDR3, as DNA: TGTGCCAGCAGCTTAGATGAGAGCACTGAAGCTTTCTTT. Its translation: CASSLDESTEAFF. V gene TRBV7-2 combines with J gene TRBJ1-1; D ambiguous. V was clipped by 1 base and J by 4 bases, with 7 bases between them. CDR3 size: 13 residues. In germline, CDR1 is SGHTA, CDR2 FQGNSA.

V gene TRBV5-1 combines with J gene TRBJ2-7; 8 positions agree with TRBD2. Germline CDR1 is SGHRS and CDR2 is YFSETQ. V lost 0 bases and J lost 3; bases outside the gene matches: 2. The CDR3 consists of 14 residues. Here the CDR3 reads CASSLVGGVYEQYF. The CDR3 DNA is TGCGCCAGCAGCTTGGTCGGGGGGGTCTACGAGCAGTACTTC.

Comments on this clone: A read error may be the cause here, since a much bigger clone is one base away. The V call is TRBV5-1, the J call TRBJ1-1; D not resolved. CDR3 length: 14 amino acids. Germline V gives CDR1 SGHRS, CDR2 YFSETQ. In nucleotides, the CDR3 is TGCGCCAGCGGCTTGGAGCCGATAAGCACTGAAGCTTTCTTT. It translates to CASGLEPISTEAFF.

This chain uses TRBV18 with TRBJ1-1; D remains unclear. V was trimmed by 2 bases and J by 1 base, leaving 8 bases between them. This CDR3 is built from 14 residues. Per the germline V gene, CDR1 is KGHSH and CDR2 is LQKENI. CDR3 bases: TGTGCCAGCTCACCATCCTTGGGGAACACTGAAGCTTTCTTT. This encodes CASSPSLGNTEAFF.

The V call is TRBV19, the J call TRBJ1-5, with D unresolved. Germline CDR1 is LNHDA and CDR2 is SQIVND (reference sequence). This CDR3 contains 13 residues. V lost 3 bases and J 4 bases, leaving 7 bases between the germline ends. The CDR3 sequence: CASSMGGNQPQHF. CDR3 coding DNA: TGTGCCAGTAGTATGGGAGGGAATCAGCCCCAGCATTTT.

The chain links TRBV5-1 to TRBJ1-2; 11 bases fit TRBD1. V shed 5 bases, J shed 4 bases, and the junction held 4 bases outside the gene matches. The length of the CDR3 is 14 residues. The germline CDR1 and CDR2 sequences are SGHRS and YFSETQ. CDR3 DNA: TGCGCCAGCAGACCGGGACAGGGGGGCTATGGCTACACCTTC. Residues: CASRPGQGGYGYTF.

The chain joins TRBV19 to TRBJ2-7; 7 bases are shared with TRBD2. This CDR3 comprises 13 residues. The V segment lost 9 bases and the J segment 6 bases; nucleotides outside the gene matches: 11. Germline V lookup: CDR1 LNHDA, CDR2 SQIVND (reference sequence). CDR3 bases: TGTGCCAGCGGTGCGGGAGAGTGGGTCGAGCAGTACTTC. Translated: CASGAGEWVEQYF.

The V call is TRBV6-1, the J call TRBJ1-2, with TRBD1 matching over 7 bases. The CDR3 spans 15 residues. Germline V lookup: CDR1 MNHNS, CDR2 SASEGT. The V and J ends lost 6 bases and 5 bases, in that order; junction bases with no gene match: 12. This CDR3 is CASSHDRVILYGYTF. The CDR3 bases are TGTGCCAGCAGCCACGACAGGGTGATCCTGTATGGCTACACCTTC.

The chain couples TRBV6-5 to TRBJ1-2; TRBD1 aligns across 12 bases. The V gene end was trimmed by 2 bases and the J gene end by 8 bases; junction bases not matched to a gene: 6. Germline V CDR1 and CDR2: MNHEY, SVGAGI. This CDR3 has 15 residues. The CDR3 protein is CASSYEGTGGFGYTF. As DNA, the CDR3 is TGTGCCAGCAGTTACGAGGGGACAGGGGGCTTCGGCTACACCTTC.